The 26 T cell receptor beta chains reported below all come from one sample, sequenced in a study of blood T cells in healthy people across ages. Through a sample-barcoded 5' primer and a J-beta primer mix, a second PCR was run for roughly 6 to 11 cycles. TCRdb re-called the 5' RACE reads with MiXCR, one entry per CDR3 protein. The sample yields 800,000 to 950,000 distinct CDR3 sequences, about 37% seen once. The sequencing input was blood. Receptor source: a man younger than 35 in good health.

This clonotype was detected ten times or more. The V call is TRBV4-1, the J call TRBJ1-5; 10 nucleotides line up with TRBD1. V lost 4 bases to trimming and J lost 3 bases; unmatched junction nucleotides: 9. Germline V gene lookup returns CDR1 MGHRA and CDR2 YSYEKL. The CDR3 spans 17 residues. CDR3 sequence (DNA): TGCGCCAGCAGCCGGGACAGGGGCCCTCCCCTCAATCAGCCCCAGCATTTT. Encoded protein: CASSRDRGPPLNQPQHF.

As regards this clonotype: A read error may explain this, as a much larger clone is one base away. The chain recombines TRBV6-6 with TRBJ2-1; perhaps TRBD2 as D (5 bases). In germline, CDR1 is MNHNY, CDR2 SVGAGI (reference sequence). The CDR3 loop spans 16 amino acids. CDR3 protein: CANSYSIGRTYNEQFF. The CDR3 DNA reads as TGTGCCAACAGTTACTCTATTGGGAGAACCTACAATGAGCAGTTCTTC.

This clonotype has only a few counts. The chain uses TRBV12-3 or TRBV12-4 and TRBJ1-5, with TRBD1 matching over 7 bases. V was pared by 7 bases and J by 2 bases, with 8 bases of the junction left unmatched. The CDR3 contains 15 residues. The CDR3, as DNA: TGTGCCAGCACCCCAGGGGGAGGGGGCAATCAGCCCCAGCATTTT. This gives the protein CASTPGGGGNQPQHF.

This clonotype was seen repeatedly, ten times or more. The chain carries TRBV29-1 and TRBJ2-1, with D tentatively TRBD2 (5 bases). There are 12 residues in the CDR3. Per germline, CDR1 SQVTM and CDR2 ANQGSEA. With 8 bases removed from V and 9 bases from J, the gap between germline ends came to 17 bases. The CDR3 region is CSFRWEPTEQFF. The CDR3 nucleotides are TGCAGCTTTAGGTGGGAGCCAACTGAGCAGTTCTTC.

The chain has TRBV4-2 and TRBJ1-5, with D uncertain. V was pared by 0 bases and J by 5 bases, with 11 bases between. CDR3 length equals 15 residues. Germline lookup yields CDR1 LGHNA and CDR2 YNFKEQ. In DNA form, the CDR3 reads TGTGCCAGCAGCCAAGAGGGCAGGTACCATCAGCCCCAGCATTTT. Its translation is CASSQEGRYHQPQHF.

The rearrangement joins TRBV5-1 to TRBJ2-5, with D maybe TRBD2 (5 bases). Germline values: CDR1 SGHRS, CDR2 YFSETQ. The CDR3 is made up of 15 amino acids. V was pared by 4 bases and J by 5 bases, with 18 bases between. This CDR3 reads CASSETFESGETQYF. The CDR3 DNA is TGCGCCAGCAGCGAGACCTTCGAATCGGGGGAGACCCAGTACTTC.

The chain links TRBV6-2 or TRBV6-3 to TRBJ1-1, with D possibly being TRBD1 (5 bases). The germline V gene has CDR1 MNHEY and CDR2 SVGEGT. The ends were cut back, 6 bases at V and 4 bases at J, with 18 bases in the middle. This CDR3 comprises 15 residues. The CDR3 DNA is TGTGCCAGCAGCCCCCGACAGTTAGGTGGCACTGAAGCTTTCTTT. Residues: CASSPRQLGGTEAFF.

The chain employs TRBV25-1 and TRBJ1-1, with no clear D. Deletions cut 2 bases from V and 5 bases from J, with 9 bases between. The CDR3 has 13 amino acids. The germline CDR1 and CDR2 sequences are MGHDK and SYGVNS. The CDR3: CASSERLETEAFF. The CDR3, as DNA: TGTGCCAGCAGTGAACGGTTAGAGACTGAAGCTTTCTTT.

This clonotype was counted a few times. The V gene is TRBV20-1, the J gene TRBJ1-5; D call uncertain. V lost 0 bases and J lost 1, with 7 bases in between. The germline gives CDR1 DFQATT, CDR2 SNEGSKA (reference sequence). The CDR3 covers 14 residues. CDR3: CSARDDGSNQPQHF. The CDR3 bases are TGCAGTGCTAGAGATGATGGCAGCAATCAGCCCCAGCATTTT.

This chain uses TRBV9 with TRBJ2-1; 7 bases are shared with TRBD2. Germline CDR1 and CDR2: SGDLS and YYNGEE. There are 14 residues in the CDR3. With 4 bases clipped from V and 3 bases from J, the junction kept 4 bases outside the gene matches. The CDR3 sequence: CASSSQRGYNEQFF. The CDR3 DNA reads as TGTGCCAGCAGCTCCCAGCGGGGCTACAATGAGCAGTTCTTC.

The chain links TRBV4-3 to TRBJ1-5; D is unclear. CDR1 is LGHNA, CDR2 YSLEER, per germline. The CDR3 sequence is 16 residues long. V shed 0 bases and J shed 3 bases, with 12 bases lying between them. This CDR3 reads CASSQDFPPHNQPQHF. CDR3 in DNA: TGCGCCAGCAGCCAAGATTTTCCACCCCACAATCAGCCCCAGCATTTT.

This clonotype has more than one count but fewer than ten. The chain links TRBV5-1 to TRBJ2-1; D might be TRBD2 (5 bases). Trimming removed 0 bases at V and 4 bases at J, with 11 bases between. The CDR3 covers 15 residues. The germline V gene has CDR1 SGHRS and CDR2 YFSETQ. The CDR3 coding sequence is TGCGCCAGCAGCTTGGCAGCGGACGGGTACAATGAGCAGTTCTTC. It is translated as CASSLAADGYNEQFF.

The V gene is TRBV12-3 or TRBV12-4, the J gene TRBJ1-1; the D is unclear. The CDR3 covers 12 residues. V was shortened by 3 bases and J by 2 bases, with 4 bases between the two germline ends. The CDR3: CASSFFNTEAFF. CDR3 bases: TGTGCCAGCAGTTTTTTTAACACTGAAGCTTTCTTT.

V and J are TRBV7-3 and TRBJ1-1, with TRBD1 matching over 7 bases. This CDR3 spans 16 amino acids. The V gene's germline CDR1 is SGHTA and CDR2 FQGTGA. V was pared by 5 bases and J by 1 base, with 10 bases of the junction left unmatched. CDR3 in amino acids: CASSRPGAGGNTEAFF. Here the CDR3 DNA reads TGTGCCAGCAGCCGACCAGGGGCAGGGGGGAACACTGAAGCTTTCTTT.

This chain connects TRBV12-3 or TRBV12-4 to TRBJ2-3; D possibly matches TRBD1 or TRBD2 (5 bases each). V lost 4 bases, J lost 0 bases, and 11 bases lay in between. The CDR3 totals 15 residues. In nucleotides, the CDR3 is TGTGCCAGCAGTTCTCCGGGACGTAGCACAGATACGCAGTATTTT. Its translation is CASSSPGRSTDTQYF.

The CDR3 coding sequence is TGTGCCAGCAAGGGGCTGTCCGGGATAGCCTACGAGCAGTACTTC. This encodes CASKGLSGIAYEQYF. V usage is TRBV28 and J usage is TRBJ2-7; D is tentatively TRBD1 or TRBD2 (5 bases each). This CDR3 has 15 amino acids. Germline values: CDR1 MDHEN, CDR2 SYDVKM. The germline V and J ends were trimmed by 7 bases and 2 bases, with 18 bases remaining between them.

The CDR3: CSAMGHSNQPQHF. The CDR3 DNA follows: TGCAGTGCTATGGGACACAGCAATCAGCCCCAGCATTTT. This chain joins TRBV20-1 and TRBJ1-5; D perhaps matches TRBD1 (6 bases). V was pared by 4 bases and J by 1 base, with 8 bases between. The germline V gene has CDR1 DFQATT and CDR2 SNEGSKA (reference sequence). This CDR3 contains 13 residues.

V usage is TRBV7-8 and J usage is TRBJ1-4; unclear D gene. Trimming cost V 0 bases and J 4 bases, with 15 bases left between them. The CDR3 spans 17 residues. CDR1 is SGHVS and CDR2 is FQNEAQ in the germline V gene. CDR3 bases: TGTGCCAGCAGCTTAGCGGCGCAACGTCCGGATAATGAAAAACTGTTTTTT. Translation: CASSLAAQRPDNEKLFF. Supplemented by reference TRBV7-8 and TRBJ1-4, the full variable domain reads GAGVSQSPRYKVAKRGQDVALRCDPISGHVSLFWYQQALGQGPEFLTYFQNEAQLDKSGLPSDRFFAERPEGSVSTLKIQRTQQEDSAVYLCASSLAAQRPDNEKLFFGSGTQLSVL.

This clonotype occurred a few times. V and J are TRBV21-1 and TRBJ1-5. TRBV21-1 is listed as a pseudogene. This CDR3 comprises 15 residues. This CDR3 is CASSKQEYDNQPQHF. CDR3 DNA: TGTGCCAGCAGCAAACAGGAGTACGACAATCAGCCCCAGCATTTT.

This clonotype was counted a few times. V gene TRBV9 combines with J gene TRBJ1-2, with 8 bases that match TRBD1. Germline V gives CDR1 SGDLS, CDR2 YYNGEE. CDR3 size: 14 residues. The J segment lost 3 bases and the V segment lost 3 bases, leaving 4 bases of the junction unmatched. The CDR3 here is CASSATGEDYGYTF. The CDR3 DNA sequence: TGTGCCAGCAGCGCGACAGGGGAGGACTATGGCTACACCTTC.

This chain uses TRBV28 with TRBJ2-7; no reliable D call. The CDR3 has 14 amino acids. The germline V gene encodes CDR1 MDHEN and CDR2 SYDVKM. V lost 7 bases, J lost 3 bases, and 16 bases lay in between. CDR3 bases: TGTGCCAGCACTCATCGTTCCCATCTCTACGAGCAGTACTTC. It encodes CASTHRSHLYEQYF.

This clonotype has just a few counts. CDR3 DNA: TGTGCCAGCAGCCAAGACGCGGGGAGGGAGACCCAGTACTTC. Protein product: CASSQDAGRETQYF. The rearrangement uses TRBV3-1 and TRBJ2-5; D is possibly TRBD2 (6 bases). V was pared by 0 bases and J by 5 bases, with 10 bases between. CDR3 length equals 14 residues. CDR1 is LGHDT, CDR2 YNNKEL, per germline (reference sequence).

This clonotype was observed a handful of times. The CDR3 sequence is CASSWGTGSANTEAFF. The CDR3 bases are TGTGCCAGCAGTTGGGGGACAGGTTCCGCGAACACTGAAGCTTTCTTT. This rearrangement joins TRBV12-3 or TRBV12-4 to TRBJ1-1, with 8 bases lining up with TRBD1. The CDR3 length is 16 residues. The J segment lost 1 base and the V segment lost 4 bases, leaving 8 bases of the junction unmatched.

This clonotype was counted at least ten times. The DNA for the CDR3 is TGCAGTGCCCTCCGTGGGGGGGTAGAGACCCAGTACTTC. It encodes CSALRGGVETQYF. The rearrangement links TRBV20-1 to TRBJ2-5; 7 positions agree with TRBD2. Germline V gene lookup returns CDR1 DFQATT and CDR2 SNEGSKA (reference sequence). The CDR3 is 13 residues long. V dropped 6 bases and J dropped 4; count of bases not matched to a gene: 8.

In its sample, this clonotype was seen a few times. The genes are TRBV4-2 and TRBJ1-1; D is undetermined. Trimming left V 0 bases short and J 1 base short, with 9 bases between. Germline CDR1 and CDR2: LGHNA and YNFKEQ. The CDR3 extends over 15 amino acids. CDR3 protein: CASSQDREANTEAFF. The CDR3 nucleotides are TGTGCCAGCAGCCAAGATAGGGAAGCGAACACTGAAGCTTTCTTT.

The rearrangement uses TRBV15 and TRBJ2-1; TRBD2 agrees at 14 bases. CDR1 and CDR2 (germline): LNHNV, YYDKDF (reference sequence). V lost 1 base, J lost 6 bases, and 2 bases stayed unmatched. The CDR3 has 16 residues. CDR3 sequence (DNA): TGTGCCACCAGCAGAGGGGGACTAGCGGGGGTCAATGAGCAGTTCTTC. Translating gives CATSRGGLAGVNEQFF.